The 4 T cell receptor beta chains presented below share a single source sample, sequenced in a study of blood T cell repertoires in COVID-19. Sequencing was performed with immunoSEQ multiplex PCR; in TCRdb, only in-frame clones are kept and a portion is missing. Of roughly 130,000 clones in the sample, less than 90% were seen once. The sequenced sample consisted of peripheral blood. These receptors all come from a man younger than 45 with COVID-19, enrolled during active disease.

The chain has TRBV20-1 and TRBJ1-1; D is undetermined. Trimming cost V 7 bases and J 3 bases, with 9 bases left between them. Germline V CDR1 and CDR2: DFQATT, SNEGSKA (reference sequence). The CDR3 loop spans 11 amino acids. The CDR3 bases are TGCAGTGATTGGGGAGACACTGAAGCTTTCTTT. It encodes CSDWGDTEAFF.

The chain joins TRBV10-2 to TRBJ2-6, with unresolved D. CDR3 size: 16 residues. CDR1 is WSHSY and CDR2 is SAAADI in the germline V gene. Between the trimmed V and J ends, which lost 0 bases and 3 bases, there was a span of 9 bases. The CDR3 sequence: CASSESGQSGANVLTF. For the CDR3, the DNA is TGCGCCAGCAGTGAGTCTGGGCAAAGTGGGGCCAACGTCCTGACTTTC.

V and J are TRBV6-1 and TRBJ2-4; a possible D gene is TRBD2 (6 bases). V was clipped by 4 bases and J by 0 bases, with 19 bases between them. The CDR3 has 18 residues. CDR1 and CDR2 from the germline V gene are MNHNS and SASEGT. The CDR3 nucleotides read TGTGCCAGCAGTGTCTTCACCCCCGCGGGGTTAGCCAAAAACATTCAGTACTTC. Its protein product is CASSVFTPAGLAKNIQYF.

This clone was seen only a few times. The V gene is TRBV27, the J gene TRBJ2-1; D is ambiguous. The germline V gene encodes CDR1 MNHEY and CDR2 SMNVEV (reference sequence). Trimming took 5 bases from V and 11 from J, leaving 13 bases between them. This CDR3 has 12 residues. The chain's CDR3 is CASSRYRDKQFF. DNA of the CDR3: TGTGCCAGCAGTCGATACAGAGATAAGCAGTTCTTC.